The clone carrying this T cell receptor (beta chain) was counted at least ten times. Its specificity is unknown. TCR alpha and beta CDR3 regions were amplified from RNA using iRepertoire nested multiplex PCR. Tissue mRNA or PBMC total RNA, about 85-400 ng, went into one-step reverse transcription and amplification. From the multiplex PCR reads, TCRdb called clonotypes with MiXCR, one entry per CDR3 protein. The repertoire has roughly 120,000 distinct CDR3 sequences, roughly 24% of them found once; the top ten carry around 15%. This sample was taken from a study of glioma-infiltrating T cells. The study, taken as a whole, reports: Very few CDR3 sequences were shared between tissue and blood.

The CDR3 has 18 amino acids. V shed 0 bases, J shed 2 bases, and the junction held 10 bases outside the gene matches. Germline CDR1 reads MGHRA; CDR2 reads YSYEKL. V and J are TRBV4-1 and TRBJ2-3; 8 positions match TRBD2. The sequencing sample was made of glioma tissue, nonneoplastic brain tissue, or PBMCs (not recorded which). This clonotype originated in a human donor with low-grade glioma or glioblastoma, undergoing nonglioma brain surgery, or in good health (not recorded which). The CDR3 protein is CASSQEKTGLAATDTQYF. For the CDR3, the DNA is TGCGCCAGCAGCCAAGAGAAAACCGGACTAGCCGCCACAGATACGCAGTATTTT.